This entry concerns a single TCR beta chain. The antigen is unknown. Primers included in the PCR were 60 Vbeta and 13 Jbeta primers. Clones were sequenced by immunoSEQ multiplex PCR, and TCRdb holds only the in-frame ones, with some missing. The table shows fewer than 140,000 clones, with around 71% occurring only once. The CDR3 sequence is 15 residues long. V lost 5 bases, J lost 4 bases, and 4 bases stayed unmatched. Germline assignment: CDR1 SEHNR and CDR2 FQNEAQ (reference sequence). This sample was included in a study of cytomegalovirus exposure and HLA in healthy donors. Looking at the study overall: As released early, the data held 70 million to 100 million unique TCRs from HLA-typed donors. Genotyping showed 81% of roughly 400 donors falling in the Caucasian-associated ancestry cluster.

Findings of the study overall: A previous analysis found most TCR beta V segments productive roughly 87% or roughly 30% of the time. As a later analysis revealed, most CMV-associated TCR beta chains appeared HLA-restricted.

The TCR originated in a boy aged 5-17 years in good health and CMV-seronegative. The rearrangement uses TRBV7-9 and TRBJ2-3, with TRBD2 matching 12 bases. Sequencing was done on a sample of PBMCs. CDR3 in DNA: TGTGCCAGCAGCCGGACTAGCGGGGTCTCAGATACGCAGTATTTT. Translation gives CASSRTSGVSDTQYF. Using reference TRBV7-9 and TRBJ2-3 for the parts outside the CDR3, the full variable domain is DTGVSQNPRHKITKRGQNVTFRCDPISEHNRLYWYRQTLGQGPEFLTYFQNEAQLEKSRLLSDRFSAERPKGSFSTLEIQRTEQGDSAMYLCASSRTSGVSDTQYFGPGTRLTVL.